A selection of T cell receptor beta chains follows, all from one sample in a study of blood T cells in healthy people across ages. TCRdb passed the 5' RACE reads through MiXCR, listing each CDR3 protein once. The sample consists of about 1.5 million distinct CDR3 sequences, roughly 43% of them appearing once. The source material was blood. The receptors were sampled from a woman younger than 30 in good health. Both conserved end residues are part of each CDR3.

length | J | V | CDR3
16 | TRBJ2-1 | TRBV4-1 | CASSHVSGGSYNEQFF
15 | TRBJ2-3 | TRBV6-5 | CASSYIAGGTDTQYF
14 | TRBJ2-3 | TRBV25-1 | CASSGIIVYDTQYF
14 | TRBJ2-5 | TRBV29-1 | CSVLSGENRETQYF
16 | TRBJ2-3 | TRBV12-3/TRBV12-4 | CASSFGQNPFTDTQYF
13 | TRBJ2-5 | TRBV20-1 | CSADRVWRETQYF
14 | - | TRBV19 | CASSILDRADEQYF
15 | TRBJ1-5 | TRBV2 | CASSEEGGSSQPQHF
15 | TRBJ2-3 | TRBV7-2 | CASSPRLASTDTQYF
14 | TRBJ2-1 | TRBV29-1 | CSVQGDRLYNEQFF
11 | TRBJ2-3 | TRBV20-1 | CSASGQDTQYF
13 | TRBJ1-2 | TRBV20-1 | CGTQTGDLYGYTF
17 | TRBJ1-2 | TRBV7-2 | CASSLASRSLGNYGYTF
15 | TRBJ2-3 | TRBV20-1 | CSPPPGRGSTDTQYF
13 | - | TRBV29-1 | CSVKTSPYNEQYF
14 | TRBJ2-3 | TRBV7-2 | CASSLSGSPDTQYF
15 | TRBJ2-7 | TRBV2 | CASSEALLKAGEQYF
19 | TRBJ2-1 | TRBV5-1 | CASSLLDSFSLGSYNEQFF
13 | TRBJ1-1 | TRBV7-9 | CASSSGRATEAFF
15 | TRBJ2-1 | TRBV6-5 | CAGSRLAGVYNEQFF
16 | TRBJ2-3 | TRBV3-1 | CASSQFTRSSTDTQYF
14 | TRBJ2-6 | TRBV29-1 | CSVESSAGANVLTF
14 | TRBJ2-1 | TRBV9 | CASSASGVWEEQFF
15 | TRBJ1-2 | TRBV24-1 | CATRWEPLYFRGYTF
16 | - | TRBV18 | CASSLIGTGSYNEQYF
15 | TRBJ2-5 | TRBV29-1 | CSVEVPRDSQETQYF
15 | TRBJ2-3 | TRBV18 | CASSPVAGDTDTQYF
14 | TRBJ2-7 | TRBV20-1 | CSAPTGTGFYEQYF
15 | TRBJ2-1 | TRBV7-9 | CASTDNRQQWETQFF
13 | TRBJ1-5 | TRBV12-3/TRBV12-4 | CASSLAQGGAQHF
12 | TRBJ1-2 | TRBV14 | CASSRNGYGYTF
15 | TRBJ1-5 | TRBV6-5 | CASSYGQNSNQPQHF
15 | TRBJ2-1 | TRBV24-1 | CATSAPGLSANEQFF
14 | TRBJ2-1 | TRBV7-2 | CASSSSGTDNEQFF
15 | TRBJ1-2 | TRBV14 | CASSQLSLLGYGYTF
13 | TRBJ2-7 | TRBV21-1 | CASSAIVSYEQYF